A selection of T cell receptor beta chains follows, all from one sample in a study of tissue T cells after allogeneic stem cell transplantation. Profiled with immunoSEQ multiplex PCR; TCRdb holds only in-frame clones, not every one. The table records roughly 25,000 clones, about 89% of them present only once. Sample: blood, taken before transplantation. Receptors were obtained from a male donor aged 60 or over who later had graft-versus-host disease after an allogeneic stem cell transplant. Both conserved end residues are part of each CDR3. The D gene is left open where the match is weak. Clone size, where shown, is once, few, many, or a class for clones that have expanded.

d_call,clone_size,cdr3_length,v_call,j_call,cdr3_aa,cdr3_nt
.,.,16,TRBV27,TRBJ2-1,CASSSRLLRSYNEQFF,TGTGCCAGCAGTTCGCGACTCCTTAGATCCTACAATGAGCAGTTCTTC
.,.,16,TRBV6-5,TRBJ2-3,CASSYGGRLSTDTQYF,TGTGCCAGCAGTTACGGCGGCAGGCTAAGCACAGATACGCAGTATTTT
TRBD1,.,13,TRBV3-1/TRBV3-2,TRBJ2-7,CASSRTGSYEQYF,TGTGCCAGCAGCCGGACAGGGTCTTACGAGCAGTACTTC
TRBD2,.,16,TRBV18,TRBJ2-3,CASSETAGVRSDTQYF,TGTGCCAGCTCAGAAACGGCGGGAGTGAGATCAGATACGCAGTATTTT
TRBD1,.,17,TRBV28,TRBJ1-5,CASSLGGQGAFNQPQHF,TGTGCCAGCAGTTTAGGTGGGCAGGGGGCCTTCAATCAGCCCCAGCATTTT
TRBD1,once,14,TRBV6-5,TRBJ2-5,CASSTDRGTETQYF,TGTGCCAGCAGTACGGACAGGGGAACGGAGACCCAGTACTTC
.,few,11,TRBV28,TRBJ1-2,CASSLGNGYTF,TGTGCCAGCAGTTTAGGGAATGGCTACACCTTC
TRBD1,.,16,TRBV5-1,TRBJ1-4,CASSLMPGGANEKLFF,TGCGCCAGCAGCTTGATGCCAGGGGGGGCTAATGAAAAACTGTTTTTT
.,.,12,TRBV6-5,TRBJ1-5,CASSRAGQPQHF,TGTGCCAGCTCAAGGGCTGGCCAGCCCCAGCATTTT
TRBD2,once,16,TRBV27,TRBJ2-1,CASAGLRTSAYNEQFF,TGTGCCAGCGCCGGATTACGGACTAGCGCCTACAATGAGCAGTTCTTC
TRBD1,.,16,TRBV4-3,TRBJ2-7,CASSQGSGTASYEQYF,TGCGCCAGCAGCCAGGGGTCCGGGACAGCCTCCTACGAGCAGTACTTC
.,.,14,TRBV27,TRBJ1-2,CASSFSVSNYGYTF,TGTGCCAGCAGTTTCTCTGTCTCTAACTATGGCTACACCTTC
.,.,18,TRBV5-4,TRBJ1-3,CASSYRQLRSVTGNTIYF,TGTGCCAGCAGCTACAGACAGCTCAGGAGCGTTACTGGAAACACCATATATTTT
TRBD2,.,15,TRBV27,TRBJ2-7,CASSFLAGGAYEQYF,TGTGCCAGCAGTTTTCTAGCGGGGGGTGCCTACGAGCAGTACTTC
.,.,15,TRBV18,TRBJ1-3,CASSPDMSSGNTIYF,TGTGCCAGCTCACCGGACATGAGCTCTGGAAACACCATATATTTT
.,.,15,TRBV12-5,TRBJ1-5,CASGLVLGVNQPQHF,TGTGCTAGTGGTTTGGTACTCGGGGTGAATCAGCCCCAGCATTTT
.,.,15,TRBV4-2,TRBJ2-7,CASSQVLSRDYEQYF,TGTGCCAGCAGCCAAGTTTTGTCCCGGGACTACGAGCAGTACTTC
.,.,13,TRBV4-3,TRBJ2-7,CASSQGAGYEQYF,TGCGCCAGCAGCCAGGGGGCCGGATACGAGCAGTACTTC
.,once,14,TRBV6-1,TRBJ2-7,CASSEAGGTYEQYF,TGTGCCAGCAGTGAAGCGGGCGGAACCTACGAGCAGTACTTC
.,.,14,TRBV6-5,TRBJ1-2,CASSYSQGGYGYTF,TGTGCCAGCAGTTACTCCCAGGGAGGGTATGGCTACACCTTC
TRBD1,.,13,TRBV18,TRBJ2-4,CASSLGQQNIQYF,TGTGCCAGCTCACTGGGACAGCAAAACATTCAGTACTTC
TRBD1,once,16,TRBV4-1,TRBJ2-1,CASSLPPGQGINEQFF,TGCGCCAGCAGTCTCCCGCCGGGACAGGGTATCAATGAGCAGTTCTTC
TRBD2,.,13,TRBV3-1/TRBV3-2,TRBJ2-7,CASSPGGPLEQYF,TGTGCCAGCAGCCCGGGAGGGCCCCTGGAGCAGTACTTC
.,.,13,TRBV12-3/TRBV12-4,TRBJ1-2,CASSLSGFGGYTF,TGTGCCAGCAGTTTATCGGGGTTTGGCGGCTACACCTTC
.,.,13,TRBV5-5,TRBJ1-1,CASSLLSVTEAFF,TGTGCCAGCAGCCTTTTATCAGTCACTGAAGCTTTCTTT
.,medium-sized,12,TRBV19,TRBJ2-7,CASSRDRGEQYF,TGTGCCAGTAGTCGAGATCGAGGCGAGCAGTACTTC
TRBD1,.,15,TRBV6-5,TRBJ1-3,CASSYSDRPGNTIYF,TGTGCCAGCAGTTACTCGGACAGGCCTGGAAACACCATATATTTT
TRBD2,.,15,TRBV3-1/TRBV3-2,TRBJ2-5,CASSPGLAGQETQYF,TGTGCCAGCAGCCCCGGACTAGCGGGCCAAGAGACCCAGTACTTC
.,once,12,TRBV6-5,TRBJ2-2,CASLRSVGELFF,TGTGCCAGCCTTCGTTCGGTCGGGGAGCTGTTTTTT
.,.,14,TRBV27,TRBJ1-1,CASSFRQTNTEAFF,TGTGCCAGCAGTTTTCGTCAAACGAACACTGAAGCTTTCTTT
.,.,12,TRBV5-8,TRBJ2-1,CASSLGGNEQFF,TGTGCCAGCAGCTTGGGGGGCAATGAGCAGTTCTTC
TRBD1,.,14,TRBV6-2/TRBV6-3,TRBJ2-7,CASSLPTGVSEQYF,TGTGCCAGCAGTTTGCCGACAGGGGTGAGCGAGCAGTACTTC
TRBD2,.,16,TRBV3-1/TRBV3-2,TRBJ2-7,CASSQDTSGRVYEQYF,TGTGCCAGCAGCCAAGATACCAGCGGGAGAGTGTACGAGCAGTACTTC
TRBD1,.,14,TRBV5-4,TRBJ2-7,CASSFGTAAYEQYF,TGTGCCAGCAGCTTTGGGACAGCCGCCTACGAGCAGTACTTC
.,.,17,TRBV7-8,TRBJ2-6,CASSLEVASSGANVLTF,TGTGCCAGCAGCTTAGAGGTCGCTAGCTCTGGGGCCAACGTCCTGACTTTC
TRBD1,once,16,TRBV28,TRBJ1-4,CASRLTGGYNNEKLFF,TGTGCCAGCAGGCTTACAGGGGGCTATAATAATGAAAAACTGTTTTTT
.,.,13,TRBV14,TRBJ2-5,CASSQGGQETQYF,TGTGCCAGCAGCCAAGGCGGTCAAGAGACCCAGTACTTC
TRBD1,.,15,TRBV24-1,TRBJ2-7,CATSDPTGDPYEQYF,TGTGCCACCAGTGACCCGACAGGGGACCCCTACGAGCAGTACTTC
.,.,15,TRBV2,TRBJ1-4,CASKESRAHNEKLFF,TGTGCCAGCAAAGAAAGCCGGGCACACAATGAAAAACTGTTTTTT
.,.,14,TRBV7-2,TRBJ2-1,CASSYLGLANEQFF,TGTGCCAGCAGCTACCTTGGGTTGGCGAATGAGCAGTTCTTC
TRBD1,.,14,TRBV5-1,TRBJ2-7,CASSSGQGTYEQYF,TGCGCCAGCAGCTCGGGACAGGGGACCTACGAGCAGTACTTC
TRBD1,.,16,TRBV7-9,TRBJ2-7,CASSRRTGDKYAGEYF,TGTGCCAGCAGCAGACGGACAGGAGACAAGTACGCCGGGGAGTACTTC
.,.,12,TRBV6-5,TRBJ1-1,CASKPGNTEAFF,TGTGCCAGTAAACCCGGGAACACTGAAGCTTTCTTT
.,.,14,TRBV19,TRBJ2-3,CASSPGGAADTQYF,TGTGCCAGTAGTCCGGGGGGCGCCGCAGATACGCAGTATTTT
TRBD1,once,20,TRBV3-1/TRBV3-2,TRBJ2-2,CASSPFLFTGTGSFTGELFF,TGTGCCAGCAGCCCCTTCTTATTCACCGGGACAGGGAGTTTCACCGGGGAGCTGTTTTTT
.,.,14,TRBV4-1,TRBJ2-2,CASSSLSRTGELFF,TGCGCCAGCAGCTCACTGTCGCGCACCGGGGAGCTGTTTTTT
.,.,15,TRBV30,TRBJ2-7,CAWSPKAGSSYEQYF,TGTGCCTGGAGTCCCAAAGCGGGCAGCTCCTACGAGCAGTACTTC
TRBD2,once,16,TRBV9,TRBJ2-7,CASSVLASGAPYEQYF,TGTGCCAGCAGCGTATTGGCTAGCGGGGCTCCTTACGAGCAGTACTTC
TRBD2,.,16,TRBV4-2,TRBJ2-7,CASSQVLAGGLHEQYF,TGTGCCAGCAGCCAAGTCCTAGCGGGGGGGCTCCACGAGCAGTACTTC
TRBD2,once,17,TRBV7-6,TRBJ2-1,CASSSQPAGPTGTEQFF,TGTGCCAGCAGCTCACAACCAGCGGGACCCACGGGTACTGAGCAGTTCTTC
.,few,15,TRBV6-5,TRBJ1-5,CASRFRGESNQPQHF,TGTGCCAGCAGATTCCGTGGGGAGAGCAATCAGCCCCAGCATTTT
.,.,14,TRBV11-2,TRBJ2-1,CASSWGAGYNEQFF,TGTGCCAGCAGCTGGGGGGCAGGCTACAATGAGCAGTTCTTC
.,.,13,TRBV5-5,TRBJ1-4,CASSRDDNEKLFF,TGTGCCAGCAGCCGGGACGATAATGAAAAACTGTTTTTT
TRBD1,.,16,TRBV4-1,TRBJ1-6,CASSHFGTALLSPLHF,TGCGCCAGCAGCCACTTCGGGACAGCCCTCTTGTCACCCCTCCACTTT
.,.,12,TRBV3-1/TRBV3-2,TRBJ2-7,CASSPDDNEQYF,TGTGCCAGCAGCCCGGACGACAACGAGCAGTACTTC
.,.,16,TRBV18,TRBJ2-2,CASSRVAGGGTGELFF,TGTGCCAGCTCAAGGGTCGCCGGAGGAGGCACCGGGGAGCTGTTTTTT
TRBD1,.,16,TRBV7-9,TRBJ1-3,CASRPTGGRSGNTIYF,TGTGCCAGCAGACCGACAGGGGGCAGATCAGGAAACACCATATATTTT